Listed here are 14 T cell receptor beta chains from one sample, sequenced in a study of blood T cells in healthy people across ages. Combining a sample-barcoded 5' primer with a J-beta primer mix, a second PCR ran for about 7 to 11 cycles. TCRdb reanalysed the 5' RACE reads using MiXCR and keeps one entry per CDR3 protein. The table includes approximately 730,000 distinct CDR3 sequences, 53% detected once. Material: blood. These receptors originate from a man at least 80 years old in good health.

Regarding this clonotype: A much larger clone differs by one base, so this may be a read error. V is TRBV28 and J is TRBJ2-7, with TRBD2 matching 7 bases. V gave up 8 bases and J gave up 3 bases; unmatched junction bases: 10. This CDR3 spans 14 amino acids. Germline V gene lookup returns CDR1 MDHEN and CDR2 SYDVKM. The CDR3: CASEGASGIYEQYF. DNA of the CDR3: TGTGCCAGCGAGGGAGCTAGCGGCATCTACGAGCAGTACTTC.

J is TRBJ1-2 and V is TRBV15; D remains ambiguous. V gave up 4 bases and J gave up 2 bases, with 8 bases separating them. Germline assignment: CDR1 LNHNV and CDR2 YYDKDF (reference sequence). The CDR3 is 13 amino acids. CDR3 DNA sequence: TGTGCCACCAGCAAGACACCGAACTATGGCTACACCTTC. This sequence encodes CATSKTPNYGYTF.

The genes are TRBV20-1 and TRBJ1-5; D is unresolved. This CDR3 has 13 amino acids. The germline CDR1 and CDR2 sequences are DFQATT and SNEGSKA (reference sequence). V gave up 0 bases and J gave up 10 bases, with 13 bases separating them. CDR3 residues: CSARDRSLSPQHF. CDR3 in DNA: TGCAGTGCTAGAGACCGGAGTCTTTCTCCCCAGCATTTT.

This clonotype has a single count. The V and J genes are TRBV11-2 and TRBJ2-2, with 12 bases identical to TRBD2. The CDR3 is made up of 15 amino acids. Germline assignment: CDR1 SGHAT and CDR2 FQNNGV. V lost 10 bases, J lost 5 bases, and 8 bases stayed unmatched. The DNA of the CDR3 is TGTGCCATCACTAGCGGGAGGATCCTAACCGGGGAGCTGTTTTTT. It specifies CAITSGRILTGELFF.

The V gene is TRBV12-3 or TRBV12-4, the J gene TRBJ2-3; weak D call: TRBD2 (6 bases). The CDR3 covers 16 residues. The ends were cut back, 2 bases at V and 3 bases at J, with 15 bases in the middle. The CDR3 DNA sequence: TGTGCCAGCAGTTTAAGGTCAGGGAGCGGGACAGATACGCAGTATTTT. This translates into CASSLRSGSGTDTQYF.

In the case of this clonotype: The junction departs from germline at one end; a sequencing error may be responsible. The CDR3 region is CASSLSGTRFPKETQYF. CDR3 sequence (DNA): TGTGCCAGCAGCTTATCCGGGACTAGATTTCCCAAAGAGACCCAGTACTTC. The gene calls are TRBV27 and TRBJ2-5; TRBD2 aligns across 8 bases. Germline V CDR1 and CDR2: MNHEY, SMNVEV (reference sequence). The CDR3 covers 17 residues.

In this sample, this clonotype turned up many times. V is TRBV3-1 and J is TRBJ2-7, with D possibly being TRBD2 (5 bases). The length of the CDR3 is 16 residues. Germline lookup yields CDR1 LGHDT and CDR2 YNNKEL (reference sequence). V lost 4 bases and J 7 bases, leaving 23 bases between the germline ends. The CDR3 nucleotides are TGTGCCAGCAGCCCCGAAAGCCTAGCCTTTCCGGGGGAGCAGTACTTC. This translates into CASSPESLAFPGEQYF.

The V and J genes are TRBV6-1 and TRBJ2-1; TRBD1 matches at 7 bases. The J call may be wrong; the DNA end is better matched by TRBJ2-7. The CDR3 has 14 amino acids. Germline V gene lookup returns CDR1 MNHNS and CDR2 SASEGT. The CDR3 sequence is CASRTGTAYNEQYF. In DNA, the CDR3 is TGTGCCAGCAGAACCGGGACAGCCTACAATGAGCAGTACTTC.

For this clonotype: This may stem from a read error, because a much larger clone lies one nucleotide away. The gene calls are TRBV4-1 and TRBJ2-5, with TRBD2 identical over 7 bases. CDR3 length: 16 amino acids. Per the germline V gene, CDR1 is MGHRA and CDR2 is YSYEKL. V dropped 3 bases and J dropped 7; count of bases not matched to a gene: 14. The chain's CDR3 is CASSHYGLVVSRTQYF. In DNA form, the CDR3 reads TGCGCCAGCAGCCATTACGGACTAGTGGTTTCGCGGACCCAGTACTTC.

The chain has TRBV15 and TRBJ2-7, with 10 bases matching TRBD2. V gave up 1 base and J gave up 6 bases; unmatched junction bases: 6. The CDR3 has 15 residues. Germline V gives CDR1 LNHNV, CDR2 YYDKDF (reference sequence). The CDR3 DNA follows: TGTGCCACCAGCAGAGTTGGGACTAGCGTTGGCGAGCAGTACTTC. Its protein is CATSRVGTSVGEQYF.

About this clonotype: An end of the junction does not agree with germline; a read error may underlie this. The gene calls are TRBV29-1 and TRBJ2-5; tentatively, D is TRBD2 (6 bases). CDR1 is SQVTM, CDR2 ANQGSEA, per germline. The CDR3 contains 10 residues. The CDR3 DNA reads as TGCAGCGTGGGGGGTGAGACCCGGTACTTC. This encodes CSVGGETRYF.

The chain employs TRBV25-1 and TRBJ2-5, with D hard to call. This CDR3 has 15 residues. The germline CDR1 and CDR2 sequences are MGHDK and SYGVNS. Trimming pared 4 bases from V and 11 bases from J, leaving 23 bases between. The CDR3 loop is CASSGAGLKGGEQYF. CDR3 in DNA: TGTGCCAGCAGTGGGGCAGGCCTCAAGGGCGGTGAGCAGTACTTC.

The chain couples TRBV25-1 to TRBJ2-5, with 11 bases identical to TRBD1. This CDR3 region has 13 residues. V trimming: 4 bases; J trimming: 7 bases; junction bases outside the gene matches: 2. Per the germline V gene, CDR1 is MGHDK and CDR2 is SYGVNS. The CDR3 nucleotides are TGTGCCAGCAGTGGGGACAGGGGGTGGACCCAGTACTTC. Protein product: CASSGDRGWTQYF.

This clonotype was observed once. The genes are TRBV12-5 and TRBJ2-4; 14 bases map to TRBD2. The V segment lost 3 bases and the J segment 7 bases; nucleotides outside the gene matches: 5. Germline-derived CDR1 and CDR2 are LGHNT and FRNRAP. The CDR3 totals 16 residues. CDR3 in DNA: TGTGCTAGTGGTTTTGGGACTAGCGGGAGAGGGAACATTCAGTACTTC. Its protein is CASGFGTSGRGNIQYF.